One sample yielded the 26 T cell receptor beta chains listed below, sequenced in a study of beta chain features in type 1 diabetes. Regarding the study as a whole: Shortening that was moderate but significant affected the TCRB CDR3s of Type 1 diabetes patients in all four CD4+ subsets.

Expressed TCRB transcripts got sequenced, as all isolated RNA was reverse transcribed. TCRdb's copy holds only in-frame clones and misses some; the assay was immunoSEQ multiplex PCR. Among around 690,000 clones listed, roughly an eighth were seen once. Their antigens are not known. Specimen: naive CD4+ T cells from blood. These receptors came from a man aged 30 to 39 with type 1 diabetes.

The chain couples TRBV6-5 to TRBJ2-3; 9 bases match TRBD2. Germline values: CDR1 MNHEY, CDR2 SVGAGI. The CDR3 totals 13 residues. V gave up 11 bases and J gave up 4 bases; unmatched junction bases: 7. The CDR3 loop reads CACGGGAPDTQYF. DNA for the CDR3: TGTGCCTGCGGCGGGGGGGCACCAGATACGCAGTATTTT.

This rearrangement joins TRBV11-2 to TRBJ1-2; D remains unclear. Germline loops: CDR1 SGHAT, CDR2 FQNNGV. There are 12 residues in the CDR3. V lost 5 bases, J lost 1 base, and 5 bases lay in between. The CDR3 nucleotides are TGTGCCAGCAGCGTCTTTAACTATGGCTACACCTTC. The encoded protein is CASSVFNYGYTF.

This clone occurred a few times. The V call is TRBV14, the J call TRBJ2-3; D may be TRBD2 (5 bases). Germline loops: CDR1 SGHDN, CDR2 FVKESK. The CDR3 length is 15 residues. Trimming cost V 1 base and J 1 base, with 9 bases left between them. For the CDR3, the DNA is TGTGCCAGCAGCCAAGTAAGCGGACGCACAGATACGCAGTATTTT. It specifies CASSQVSGRTDTQYF.

The chain joins TRBV6-5 to TRBJ2-5; D uncertain. V dropped 2 bases and J dropped 5 bases, with 12 bases sitting between them. This CDR3 is built from 14 residues. Per the germline V gene, CDR1 is MNHEY and CDR2 is SVGAGI. The CDR3 DNA sequence: TGTGCCAGCAGTTACGGGCCCCGAACGGAGACCCAGTACTTC. Encoded protein: CASSYGPRTETQYF.

This sequence joins TRBV19 and TRBJ2-5; TRBD1 aligns across 7 bases. V lost 4 bases and J lost 1; bases outside the gene matches: 6. The CDR3 consists of 15 residues. CDR1 is LNHDA and CDR2 is SQIVND in the germline V gene (reference sequence). CDR3 nucleotides: TGTGCCAGTAGTACCCCAACAGGGGCCCAAGAGACCCAGTACTTC. Amino acids: CASSTPTGAQETQYF.

This chain links TRBV7-2 with TRBJ2-3, with TRBD1 as a possible D gene (6 bases). The ends were cut back, 3 bases at V and 8 bases at J, with 12 bases in the middle. The CDR3 sequence is 13 residues long. Germline-derived CDR1 and CDR2 are SGHTA and FQGNSA. The CDR3 DNA reads TGTGCCAGCAGCTTCCTCACGGACAGTACGCAGTATTTT. The encoded protein is CASSFLTDSTQYF. Full variable domain (outside the CDR3, taken from reference TRBV7-2 and TRBJ2-3): GAGVSQSPSNKVTEKGKDVELRCDPISGHTALYWYRQSLGQGLEFLIYFQGNSAPDKSGLPSDRFSAERTGGSVSTLTIQRTQQEDSAVYLCASSFLTDSTQYFGPGTRLTVL.

CDR3 region: CASSALGVGLQETQYF. Written as DNA, the CDR3 is TGTGCCAGCAGCGCCCTTGGGGTGGGGCTCCAAGAGACCCAGTACTTC. The V call is TRBV7-9, the J call TRBJ2-5; the D gene is possibly TRBD1 (5 bases). The germline gives CDR1 SEHNR, CDR2 FQNEAQ (reference sequence). The CDR3 extends over 16 amino acids. V shed 5 bases and J shed 1 base, with 17 bases lying between them.

CDR3 coding DNA: TGTGCCAGCAGTTCTCGACAGGGGACGCAAGAGACCCAGTACTTC. This gives the protein CASSSRQGTQETQYF. The chain has TRBV28 and TRBJ2-5; 8 positions agree with TRBD1. V lost 4 bases to trimming and J lost 2 bases; unmatched junction nucleotides: 6. This CDR3 has 15 residues. In germline, CDR1 is MDHEN, CDR2 SYDVKM. The variable domain in full, completed from reference TRBV28 and TRBJ2-5, reads DVKVTQSSRYLVKRTGEKVFLECVQDMDHENMFWYRQDPGLGLRLIYFSYDVKMKEKGDIPEGYSVSREKKERFSLILESASTNQTSMYLCASSSRQGTQETQYFGPGTRLLVL.

This clone was found a few times. The rearrangement uses TRBV29-1 and TRBJ1-1; D possibly corresponds to TRBD1 (6 bases). CDR1 SQVTM and CDR2 ANQGSEA come from the germline V gene. The germline V and J ends were trimmed by 6 bases and 1 base, with 15 bases remaining between them. The CDR3 spans 14 residues. CDR3 residues: CSVEQGMGNTEAFF. The CDR3 region has the DNA TGCAGCGTAGAACAGGGAATGGGGAACACTGAAGCTTTCTTT.

This chain uses TRBV10-3 with TRBJ2-3; no reliable D call. This CDR3 comprises 15 residues. Germline V lookup: CDR1 ENHRY, CDR2 SYGVKD. The V and J ends lost 6 bases and 0 bases respectively, with 13 bases between them. CDR3 sequence (DNA): TGTGCCATCAGCTGGGATGCTTCTAGCACAGATACGCAGTATTTT. Residues: CAISWDASSTDTQYF.

This clone was seen more than once but under ten times. This specimen includes other DNA sequences encoding the same CDR3. The V gene is TRBV18, the J gene TRBJ2-7; D call uncertain. Trimming pared 1 base from V and 4 bases from J, leaving 5 bases between. Germline CDR1 is KGHSH and CDR2 is LQKENI. This CDR3 contains 12 residues. CDR3 nucleotides: TGTGCCAGCTCACCACTAGGGTACGAGCAGTACTTC. Translated: CASSPLGYEQYF.

This clone was found a few times. The chain is built from TRBV5-1 and TRBJ2-7; D ambiguous. Germline lookup yields CDR1 SGHRS and CDR2 YFSETQ. V gave up 4 bases and J gave up 5 bases, with 13 bases separating them. This CDR3 is 13 amino acids long. CDR3 DNA: TGCGCCAGCAGCGTACGTGGGTCCGACGAGCAGTACTTC. This translates into CASSVRGSDEQYF.

This clone was counted between two and nine times. This chain uses TRBV5-1 with TRBJ1-6, with D uncertain. Per germline, CDR1 SGHRS and CDR2 YFSETQ. The CDR3 is 15 residues long. The ends were cut back, 4 bases at V and 9 bases at J, with 17 bases in the middle. The CDR3 loop is CASSQLPELSSPLHF. In DNA form, the CDR3 reads TGCGCCAGCAGCCAACTCCCCGAGTTAAGTTCACCCCTCCACTTT.

This clone has more than one count but fewer than ten. This chain links TRBV7-9 with TRBJ1-2; D is perhaps TRBD1 (6 bases). Germline lookup yields CDR1 SEHNR and CDR2 FQNEAQ (reference sequence). CDR3 length equals 13 residues. V lost 5 bases to trimming and J lost 7 bases, with 14 bases between them. In DNA form, the CDR3 reads TGTGCCAGCAGCCCAGAGGGGGGGCTTGGCTACACCTTC. Its protein product is CASSPEGGLGYTF.

This clone was seen just once. V gene TRBV7-8 combines with J gene TRBJ2-7; the D gene is possibly TRBD1 (5 bases). Germline V gives CDR1 SGHVS, CDR2 FQNEAQ. CDR3 length equals 15 residues. Trimming stripped 8 bases from V and 7 bases from J, with 24 bases between. DNA for the CDR3: TGTGCCAGCCTCGCAGGGCAGGCCTGGTTGGGGGAGCAGTACTTC. Translating gives CASLAGQAWLGEQYF.

V usage is TRBV9 and J usage is TRBJ2-7; D may be TRBD1 or TRBD2 (5 bases each). The length of the CDR3 is 14 residues. With 4 bases removed from V and 2 bases from J, the gap between germline ends came to 13 bases. The germline V gene encodes CDR1 SGDLS and CDR2 YYNGEE. CDR3 DNA sequence: TGTGCCAGCAGCACCGGGACGGCGGCCTACGAGCAGTACTTC. This encodes CASSTGTAAYEQYF.

The chain uses TRBV18 and TRBJ1-5, with TRBD1 identical over 7 bases. The CDR3 length is 14 residues. CDR1 and CDR2 (germline): KGHSH, LQKENI. After removal of 3 bases from V and 5 bases from J, the junction contained 4 bases not matched to a gene. CDR3 loop: CASSPRDSYQPQHF. DNA for the CDR3: TGTGCCAGCTCACCTCGGGACAGCTATCAGCCCCAGCATTTT.

The chain couples TRBV7-9 to TRBJ1-5, with D unresolved. Trimming took off 1 base at V and 0 bases at J, with 7 bases between the two ends. The germline gives CDR1 SEHNR, CDR2 FQNEAQ (reference sequence). CDR3 length equals 15 residues. CDR3 bases: TGTGCCAGCAGCTTAGATCTAGATAGCAATCAGCCCCAGCATTTT. It codes for CASSLDLDSNQPQHF.

This chain connects TRBV6-6 to TRBJ2-5; 8 bases align to TRBD1. CDR1 is MNHNY, CDR2 SVGAGI, per germline (reference sequence). V trimming: 5 bases; J trimming: 4 bases; junction bases outside the gene matches: 6. CDR3 size: 14 residues. The CDR3 region is CASSPGTGPETQYF. The CDR3 DNA reads as TGTGCCAGCAGTCCTGGGACAGGCCCAGAGACCCAGTACTTC.

The V call is TRBV7-9, the J call TRBJ2-1; D unclear. With 1 base removed from V and 5 bases from J, the gap between germline ends came to 6 bases. CDR3 size: 13 residues. Looked up from germline, CDR1 is SEHNR and CDR2 is FQNEAQ (reference sequence). The CDR3 region is CASSLELDNEQFF. CDR3 coding DNA: TGTGCCAGCAGCTTAGAATTGGACAATGAGCAGTTCTTC.

The chain couples TRBV9 to TRBJ2-7; TRBD2 might be the D (7 bases). The germline V and J ends were trimmed by 4 bases and 2 bases, with 16 bases remaining between them. Germline CDR1 and CDR2: SGDLS and YYNGEE. The CDR3 is made up of 15 amino acids. As DNA, the CDR3 is TGTGCCAGCAGCCCCCGGGGGGCAGGGGCCTACGAGCAGTACTTC. Translating it yields CASSPRGAGAYEQYF.

This clone was detected only a few times. The J gene is TRBJ1-2, the V gene TRBV25-1, with 7 bases lining up with TRBD1. Germline-derived CDR1 and CDR2 are MGHDK and SYGVNS. There are 13 residues in the CDR3. V lost 2 bases to trimming and J lost 6 bases; unmatched junction nucleotides: 3. CDR3 region: CASSEEGTDGYTF. The CDR3, as DNA: TGTGCCAGCAGTGAAGAGGGGACAGATGGCTACACCTTC.

This clone has just a few counts. Other DNA sequences in the same sample also yield this CDR3. The chain links TRBV7-2 to TRBJ1-2; D unclear. The length of the CDR3 is 13 residues. Trimming took off 0 bases at V and 4 bases at J, with 6 bases between the two ends. CDR1 is SGHTA, CDR2 FQGNSA, per germline. The CDR3 sequence: CASSLAGSYGYTF. The CDR3 DNA reads TGTGCCAGCAGCTTAGCTGGCAGCTATGGCTACACCTTC. Filled out from reference TRBV7-2 and TRBJ1-2, the complete variable domain reads GAGVSQSPSNKVTEKGKDVELRCDPISGHTALYWYRQSLGQGLEFLIYFQGNSAPDKSGLPSDRFSAERTGGSVSTLTIQRTQQEDSAVYLCASSLAGSYGYTFGSGTRLTVV.

The DNA for the CDR3 is TGTGCCTGGAAAGGGGCTCCTTTCTCTGGAAACACCATATATTTT. Residues: CAWKGAPFSGNTIYF. This sequence joins TRBV30 and TRBJ1-3, with D possibly TRBD1 on 5 matching bases. The CDR3 consists of 15 residues. Trimming pared 4 bases from V and 0 bases from J, leaving 13 bases between. Germline CDR1 reads GTSNPN; CDR2 reads SVGIG (reference sequence).

V is TRBV20-1 and J is TRBJ2-3; TRBD1 or TRBD2 may be the D gene (5 bases each). The CDR3 consists of 11 residues. Germline CDR1 reads DFQATT; CDR2 reads SNEGSKA (reference sequence). V dropped 5 bases and J dropped 10 bases, with 13 bases sitting between them. CDR3 DNA: TGCAGTGCTCCTGAGGGGCGATCGCAGTATTTT. The encoded protein is CSAPEGRSQYF.

This rearrangement joins TRBV6-1 to TRBJ2-3; D might be TRBD2 (6 bases). Germline loops: CDR1 MNHNS, CDR2 SASEGT. V was clipped by 6 bases and J by 6 bases, with 19 bases between them. This CDR3 has 15 amino acids. CDR3 in amino acids: CASSKSLPGDDTQYF. In nucleotides, the CDR3 is TGTGCCAGCAGCAAATCTCTTCCGGGGGACGATACGCAGTATTTT.